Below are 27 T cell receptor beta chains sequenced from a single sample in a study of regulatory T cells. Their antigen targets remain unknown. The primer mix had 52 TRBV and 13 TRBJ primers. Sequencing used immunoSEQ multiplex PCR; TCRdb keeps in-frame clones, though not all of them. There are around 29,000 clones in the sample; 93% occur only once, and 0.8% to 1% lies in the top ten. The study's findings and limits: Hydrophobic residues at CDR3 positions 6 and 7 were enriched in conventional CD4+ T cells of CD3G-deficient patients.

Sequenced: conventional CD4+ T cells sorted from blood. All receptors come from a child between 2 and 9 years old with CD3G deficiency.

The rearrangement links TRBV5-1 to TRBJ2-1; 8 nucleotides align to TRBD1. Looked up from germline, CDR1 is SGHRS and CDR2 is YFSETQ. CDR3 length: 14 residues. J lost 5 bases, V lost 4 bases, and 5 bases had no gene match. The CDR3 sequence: CASSTGTGDNEQFF. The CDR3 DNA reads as TGCGCCAGCAGCACCGGGACAGGAGACAATGAGCAGTTCTTC.

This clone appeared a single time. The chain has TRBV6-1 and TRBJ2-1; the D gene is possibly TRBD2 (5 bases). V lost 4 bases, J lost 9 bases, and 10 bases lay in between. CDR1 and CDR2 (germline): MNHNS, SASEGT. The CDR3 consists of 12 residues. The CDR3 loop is CASSVDRGEQFF. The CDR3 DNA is TGTGCCAGCAGTGTAGACCGGGGTGAGCAGTTCTTC.

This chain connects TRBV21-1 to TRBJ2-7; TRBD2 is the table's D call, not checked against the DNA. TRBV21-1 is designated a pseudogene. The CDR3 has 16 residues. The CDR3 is CASSFRRSLTLYEQYF. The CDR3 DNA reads TGTGCCAGCAGCTTCCGAAGGTCACTAACTCTCTACGAGCAGTACTTC.

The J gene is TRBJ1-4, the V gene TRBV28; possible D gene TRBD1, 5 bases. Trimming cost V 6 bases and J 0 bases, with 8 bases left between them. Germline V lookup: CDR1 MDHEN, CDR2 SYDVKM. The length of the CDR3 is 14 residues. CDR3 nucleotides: TGTGCCAGCAGCCTGACAGCAACTAATGAAAAACTGTTTTTT. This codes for CASSLTATNEKLFF.

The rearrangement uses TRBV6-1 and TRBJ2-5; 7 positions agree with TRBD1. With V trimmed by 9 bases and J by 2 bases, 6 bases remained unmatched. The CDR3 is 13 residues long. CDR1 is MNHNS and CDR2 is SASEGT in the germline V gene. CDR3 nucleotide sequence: TGTGCCAGTAGGGACAGCGATCAAGAGACCCAGTACTTC. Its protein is CASRDSDQETQYF.

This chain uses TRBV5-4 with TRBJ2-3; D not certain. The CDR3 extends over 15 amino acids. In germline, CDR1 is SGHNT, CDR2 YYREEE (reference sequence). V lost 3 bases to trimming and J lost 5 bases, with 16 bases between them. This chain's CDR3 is CASSSPGATQDTQYF. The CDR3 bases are TGTGCCAGCAGCTCGCCCGGAGCTACACAAGATACGCAGTATTTT.

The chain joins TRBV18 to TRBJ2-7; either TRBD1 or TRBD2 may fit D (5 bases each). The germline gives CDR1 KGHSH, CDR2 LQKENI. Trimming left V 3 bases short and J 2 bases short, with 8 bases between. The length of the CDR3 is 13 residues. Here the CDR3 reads CASSPGRPYEQYF. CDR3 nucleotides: TGTGCCAGCTCACCGGGACGGCCCTACGAGCAGTACTTC.

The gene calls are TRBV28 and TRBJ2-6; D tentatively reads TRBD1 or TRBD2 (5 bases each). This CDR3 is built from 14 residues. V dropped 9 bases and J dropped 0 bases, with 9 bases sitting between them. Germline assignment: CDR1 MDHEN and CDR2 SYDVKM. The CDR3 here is CASLGVSGANVLTF. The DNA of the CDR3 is TGTGCCAGTCTGGGGGTCTCTGGGGCCAACGTCCTGACTTTC.

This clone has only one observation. CDR3 protein: CASSRDRAANEQFF. DNA for the CDR3: TGTGCCAGCAGCCGGGACAGGGCGGCGAATGAGCAGTTCTTC. The genes are TRBV6-1 and TRBJ2-1; TRBD1 agrees at 9 bases. CDR1 is MNHNS, CDR2 SASEGT, per germline. V shed 6 bases and J 7 bases; nucleotides not matched to a gene: 7. The CDR3 totals 14 residues.

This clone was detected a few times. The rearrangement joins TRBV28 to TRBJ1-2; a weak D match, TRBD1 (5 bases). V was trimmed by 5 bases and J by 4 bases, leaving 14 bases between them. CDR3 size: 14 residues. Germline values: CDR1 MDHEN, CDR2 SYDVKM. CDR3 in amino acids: CASSGPGRGYGYTF. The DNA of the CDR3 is TGTGCCAGCAGTGGCCCGGGACGGGGCTATGGCTACACCTTC.

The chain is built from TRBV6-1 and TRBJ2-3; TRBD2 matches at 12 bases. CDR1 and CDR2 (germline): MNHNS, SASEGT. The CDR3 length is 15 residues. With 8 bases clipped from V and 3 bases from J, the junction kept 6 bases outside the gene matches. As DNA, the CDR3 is TGTGCCAGCGGGCTGACTAGCGGGAGAACAGATACGCAGTATTTT. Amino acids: CASGLTSGRTDTQYF.

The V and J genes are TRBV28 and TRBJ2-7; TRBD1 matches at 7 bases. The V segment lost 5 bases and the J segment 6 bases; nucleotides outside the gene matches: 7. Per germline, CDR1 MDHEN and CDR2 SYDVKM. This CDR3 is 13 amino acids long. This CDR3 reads CASSMGDRREQYF. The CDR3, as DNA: TGTGCCAGCAGTATGGGGGACAGACGCGAGCAGTACTTC.

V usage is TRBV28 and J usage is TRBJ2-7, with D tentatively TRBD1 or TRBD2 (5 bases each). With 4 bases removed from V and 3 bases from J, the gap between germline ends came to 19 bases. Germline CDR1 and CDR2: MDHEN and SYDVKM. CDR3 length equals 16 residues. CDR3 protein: CASSSPGTGTIYEQYF. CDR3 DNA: TGTGCCAGCAGTTCCCCCGGGACGGGCACCATCTACGAGCAGTACTTC. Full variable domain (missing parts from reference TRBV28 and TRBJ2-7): DVKVTQSSRYLVKRTGEKVFLECVQDMDHENMFWYRQDPGLGLRLIYFSYDVKMKEKGDIPEGYSVSREKKERFSLILESASTNQTSMYLCASSSPGTGTIYEQYFGPGTRLTVT.

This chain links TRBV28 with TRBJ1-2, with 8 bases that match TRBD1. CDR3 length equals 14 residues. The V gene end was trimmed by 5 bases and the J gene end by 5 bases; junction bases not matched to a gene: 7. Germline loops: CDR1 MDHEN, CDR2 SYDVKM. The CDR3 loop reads CASSLQGAPYGYTF. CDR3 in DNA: TGTGCCAGCAGTCTCCAGGGGGCCCCTTATGGCTACACCTTC.

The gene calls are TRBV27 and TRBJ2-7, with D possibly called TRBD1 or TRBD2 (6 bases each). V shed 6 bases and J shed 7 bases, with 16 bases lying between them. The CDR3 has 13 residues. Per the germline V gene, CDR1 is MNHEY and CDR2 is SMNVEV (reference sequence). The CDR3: CASSPEEGGEQYF. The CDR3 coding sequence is TGTGCCAGCAGCCCCGAAGAGGGGGGAGAGCAGTACTTC.

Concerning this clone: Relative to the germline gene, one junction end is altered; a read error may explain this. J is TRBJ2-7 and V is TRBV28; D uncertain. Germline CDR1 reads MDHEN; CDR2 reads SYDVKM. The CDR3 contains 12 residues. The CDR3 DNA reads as TGTGCCAGCAGGCCCCCATCCGGGTCGCTATCTTTC. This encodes CASRPPSGSLSF.

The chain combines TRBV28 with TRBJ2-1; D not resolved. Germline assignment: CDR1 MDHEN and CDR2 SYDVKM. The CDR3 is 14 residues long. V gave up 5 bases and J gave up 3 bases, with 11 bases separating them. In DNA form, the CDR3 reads TGTGCCAGCAGTCCCTCGGACGGCTACAATGAGCAGTTCTTC. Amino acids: CASSPSDGYNEQFF.

CDR3 in amino acids: CAISDPRGSKNIQYF. The CDR3 bases are TGTGCCATCAGTGACCCGAGGGGGTCCAAAAACATTCAGTACTTC. V is TRBV10-3 and J is TRBJ2-4; D might be TRBD1 (6 bases). V lost 3 bases to trimming and J lost 2 bases, with 11 bases between them. CDR3 length: 15 amino acids. CDR1 is ENHRY and CDR2 is SYGVKD in the germline V gene.

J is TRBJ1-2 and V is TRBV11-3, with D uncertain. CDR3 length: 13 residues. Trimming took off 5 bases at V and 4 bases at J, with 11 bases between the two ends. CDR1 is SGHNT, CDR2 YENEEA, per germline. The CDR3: CASSLSIAYGYTF. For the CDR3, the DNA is TGTGCCAGCAGCCTATCAATCGCCTATGGCTACACCTTC.

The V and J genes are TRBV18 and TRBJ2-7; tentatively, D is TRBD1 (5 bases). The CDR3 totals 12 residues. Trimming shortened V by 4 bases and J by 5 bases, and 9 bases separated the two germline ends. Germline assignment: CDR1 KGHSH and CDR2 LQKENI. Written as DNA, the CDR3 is TGTGCCAGCTCACTTCAGGGTCACGAGCAGTACTTC. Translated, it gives CASSLQGHEQYF.

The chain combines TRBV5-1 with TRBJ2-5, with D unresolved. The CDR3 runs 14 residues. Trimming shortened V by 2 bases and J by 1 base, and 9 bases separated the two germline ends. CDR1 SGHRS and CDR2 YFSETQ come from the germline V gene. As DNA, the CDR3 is TGCGCCAGCAGCTTTGGTTCAGTCCAAGAGACCCAGTACTTC. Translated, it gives CASSFGSVQETQYF.

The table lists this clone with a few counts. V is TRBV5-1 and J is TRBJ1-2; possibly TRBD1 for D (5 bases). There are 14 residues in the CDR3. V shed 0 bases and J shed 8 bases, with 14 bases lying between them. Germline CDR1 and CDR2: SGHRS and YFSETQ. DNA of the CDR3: TGCGCCAGCAGCTTGGCGCAGGGTGAAGGAGGCTACACCTTC. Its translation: CASSLAQGEGGYTF.

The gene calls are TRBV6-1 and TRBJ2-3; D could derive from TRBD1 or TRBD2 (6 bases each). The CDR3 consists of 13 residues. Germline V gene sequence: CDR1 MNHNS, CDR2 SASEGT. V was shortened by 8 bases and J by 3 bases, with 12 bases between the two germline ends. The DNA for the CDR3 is TGTGCCAGCTGTCGGGGGCCGACAGATACGCAGTATTTT. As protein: CASCRGPTDTQYF.

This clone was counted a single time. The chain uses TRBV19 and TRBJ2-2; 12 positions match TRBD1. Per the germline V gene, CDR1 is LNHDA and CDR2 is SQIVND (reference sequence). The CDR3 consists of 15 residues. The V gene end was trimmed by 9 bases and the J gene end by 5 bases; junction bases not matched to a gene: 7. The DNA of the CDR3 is TGTGCCAGCCGGGACAGGGGGCCGGGTACCGGGGAGCTGTTTTTT. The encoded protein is CASRDRGPGTGELFF. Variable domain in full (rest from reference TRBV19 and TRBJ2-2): DGGITQSPKYLFRKEGQNVTLSCEQNLNHDAMYWYRQDPGQGLRLIYYSQIVNDFQKGDIAEGYSVSREKKESFPLTVTSAQKNPTAFYLCASRDRGPGTGELFFGEGSRLTVL.

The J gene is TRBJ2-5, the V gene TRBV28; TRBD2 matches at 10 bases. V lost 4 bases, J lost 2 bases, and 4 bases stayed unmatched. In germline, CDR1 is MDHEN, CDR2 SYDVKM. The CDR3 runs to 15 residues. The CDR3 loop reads CASSSPGLAQETQYF. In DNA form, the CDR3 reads TGTGCCAGCAGTTCCCCGGGACTAGCGCAAGAGACCCAGTACTTC.

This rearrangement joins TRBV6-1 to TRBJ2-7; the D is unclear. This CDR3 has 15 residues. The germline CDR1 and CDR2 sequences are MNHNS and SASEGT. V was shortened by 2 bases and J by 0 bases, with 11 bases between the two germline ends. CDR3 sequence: CASSEPPRASYEQYF. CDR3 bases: TGTGCCAGCAGTGAACCCCCCCGGGCCTCCTACGAGCAGTACTTC.

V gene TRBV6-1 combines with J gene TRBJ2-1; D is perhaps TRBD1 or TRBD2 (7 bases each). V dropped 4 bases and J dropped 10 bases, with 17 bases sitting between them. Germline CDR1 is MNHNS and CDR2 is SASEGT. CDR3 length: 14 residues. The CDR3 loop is CASSVRGGGDEQFF. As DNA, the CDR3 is TGTGCCAGCAGTGTCCGGGGAGGGGGCGACGAGCAGTTCTTC.